These 20 T cell receptor beta chains share one sample of origin, sequenced in a study of shared clonotypes between healthy human individuals. Sequencing used immunoSEQ multiplex PCR; TCRdb keeps in-frame clones, though not all of them. Of some 790,000 clones in the sample, over 55% were seen once. What was sequenced was memory CD4+ T cells sorted from blood. Subset described: CD45RA-negative fraction. The receptor set was obtained from a woman in her twenties or thirties in good health.

This clone was counted only a few times. This chain uses TRBV29-1 with TRBJ2-1; D unclear. Trimming took off 8 bases at V and 5 bases at J, with 7 bases between the two ends. Germline CDR1 SQVTM, CDR2 ANQGSEA. The CDR3 covers 10 residues. In DNA, the CDR3 is TGCAGCTCAGTAAACAATGAGCAGTTCTTC. Its protein is CSSVNNEQFF.

About this clone itself: Other DNA sequences of this sample code for an identical CDR3. The V gene is TRBV5-1, the J gene TRBJ1-4; a weak D match, TRBD1 (6 bases). The CDR3 loop spans 14 amino acids. The V end was cut by 2 bases, the J end by 7 bases, with 12 bases between. Germline CDR1 SGHRS, CDR2 YFSETQ. This CDR3 reads CASSFGGGREKLFF. Here the CDR3 DNA reads TGCGCCAGCAGCTTTGGAGGGGGTCGTGAAAAACTGTTTTTT.

V usage is TRBV6-1 and J usage is TRBJ2-1; D is perhaps TRBD1 (6 bases). Germline loops: CDR1 MNHNS, CDR2 SASEGT. Trimming pared 6 bases from V and 0 bases from J, leaving 12 bases between. This CDR3 is 15 amino acids long. In DNA, the CDR3 is TGTGCCAGCAGGGCCGGGACAACCTCCTACAATGAGCAGTTCTTC. Translated: CASRAGTTSYNEQFF.

The CDR3 region has the DNA TGTGCCAGCAGCGAACCGGGGAATTCTAACACCGGGGAGCTGTTTTTT. Its translation is CASSEPGNSNTGELFF. The chain recombines TRBV7-9 with TRBJ2-2, with D possibly TRBD2 on 5 matching bases. V was clipped by 5 bases and J by 2 bases, with 15 bases between them. Germline CDR1 is SEHNR and CDR2 is FQNEAQ (reference sequence). This CDR3 is built from 16 residues.

Note on this clone: Since a far larger clone is one base different, this is likely a read error. The DNA for the CDR3 is TGTGCCAGTAGTATAGTACCGGGGGTAGGAGAGACCCAGTACTTC. It encodes CASSIVPGVGETQYF. The rearrangement joins TRBV19 to TRBJ2-5; D perhaps matches TRBD2 (6 bases). Trimming stripped 1 base from V and 4 bases from J, with 13 bases between. Per germline, CDR1 LNHDA and CDR2 SQIVND (reference sequence). This CDR3 spans 15 amino acids.

Concerning this clone itself: Germline is not matched at one junction end, which may reflect a read error. The chain employs TRBV4-1 and TRBJ2-1; TRBD2 aligns across 11 bases. The CDR3 is made up of 19 amino acids. The V gene's germline CDR1 is MGHRA and CDR2 YSYEKL. The CDR3 loop is CASRQVGLAGGRSYNEQFF. CDR3 sequence (DNA): TGCGCCAGCAGACAAGTCGGCCTAGCGGGAGGTAGATCCTACAATGAGCAGTTCTTC.

The chain couples TRBV6-5 to TRBJ2-5; weak D call: TRBD1 (6 bases). Germline V gene lookup returns CDR1 MNHEY and CDR2 SVGAGI. Trimming removed 6 bases from V and 0 bases from J, with 11 bases in between. The CDR3 contains 14 residues. The CDR3 sequence is CASSPGQNQETQYF. For the CDR3, the DNA is TGTGCCAGCAGCCCTGGACAGAACCAAGAGACCCAGTACTTC.

V gene TRBV10-3 combines with J gene TRBJ1-4; D remains ambiguous. The V and J ends lost 7 bases and 5 bases respectively, with 11 bases between them. Germline CDR1 ENHRY, CDR2 SYGVKD. This CDR3 region has 13 residues. The CDR3 region has the DNA TGTGCCATCACCCCGACGGAAAATGAAAAACTGTTTTTT. Translated: CAITPTENEKLFF.

This clone was detected once. The rearrangement links TRBV10-2 to TRBJ2-2; D is ambiguous. Germline V gene data show CDR1 as WSHSY and CDR2 as SAAADI. V was trimmed by 6 bases and J by 0 bases, leaving 8 bases between them. The CDR3 extends over 14 amino acids. This CDR3 reads CASSVGPNTGELFF. The CDR3 bases are TGCGCCAGCAGCGTAGGACCGAACACCGGGGAGCTGTTTTTT.

The rearrangement uses TRBV28 and TRBJ1-3; 10 nucleotides align to TRBD1. The trim removed 5 bases at V and 4 bases at J, leaving 17 bases unmatched. The CDR3 sequence is 19 residues long. The V gene's germline CDR1 is MDHEN and CDR2 SYDVKM. In DNA form, the CDR3 reads TGTGCCAGCAGTCCGACTTGGGGGGACAGGGGACTTTGGGGAAACACCATATATTTT. This encodes CASSPTWGDRGLWGNTIYF.

This chain connects TRBV7-9 to TRBJ2-7; TRBD2 agrees at 11 bases. This CDR3 is 14 amino acids long. V was clipped by 5 bases and J by 3 bases; unmatched bases: 3. CDR1 is SEHNR and CDR2 is FQNEAQ in the germline V gene (reference sequence). In DNA, the CDR3 is TGTGCCAGCAGCATTAGCGGGAGGGGCTACGAGCAGTACTTC. It codes for CASSISGRGYEQYF.

DNA of the CDR3: TGTGCCAGTAGCCCACCGGGACTAGCGGGAGCCAACAATGAGCAGTTCTTC. Translation gives CASSPPGLAGANNEQFF. V is TRBV19 and J is TRBJ2-1; 14 nucleotides line up with TRBD2. The CDR3 extends over 17 amino acids. Germline-derived CDR1 and CDR2 are LNHDA and SQIVND (reference sequence). Losses at the gene ends were 6 bases for V and 5 bases for J; bases not matched to a gene: 9.

The gene calls are TRBV2 and TRBJ2-6; no definite D call. Trimming stripped 2 bases from V and 0 bases from J, with 8 bases between. This CDR3 is built from 16 residues. Germline loops: CDR1 SNHLY, CDR2 FYNNEI. In nucleotides, the CDR3 is TGTGCCAGCAGTGAACTGGGCCGCTCTGGGGCCAACGTCCTGACTTTC. Translated: CASSELGRSGANVLTF. The entire variable domain, with the rest obtained from reference TRBV2 and TRBJ2-6, is as follows: EPEVTQTPSHQVTQMGQEVILRCVPISNHLYFYWYRQILGQKVEFLVSFYNNEISEKSEIFDDQFSVERPDGSNFTLKIRSTKLEDSAMYFCASSELGRSGANVLTFGAGSRLTVL.

The chain couples TRBV2 to TRBJ2-1, with TRBD2 identical over 11 bases. The CDR3 covers 14 residues. V lost 6 bases to trimming and J lost 6 bases; unmatched junction nucleotides: 4. The germline V gene has CDR1 SNHLY and CDR2 FYNNEI. The CDR3 loop is CASRPTSGVNEQFF. The CDR3 coding sequence is TGTGCCAGCAGGCCGACTAGCGGGGTCAATGAGCAGTTCTTC.

The rearrangement joins TRBV5-1 to TRBJ1-1; the D gene is possibly TRBD1 (6 bases). The CDR3 is 11 amino acids. Germline V gives CDR1 SGHRS, CDR2 YFSETQ. V lost 7 bases and J lost 5, with 9 bases in between. CDR3 region: CASRQATEAFF. Written as DNA, the CDR3 is TGCGCCAGCCGACAGGCTACTGAAGCTTTCTTT. Filled out from reference TRBV5-1 and TRBJ1-1, the complete variable domain reads KAGVTQTPRYLIKTRGQQVTLSCSPISGHRSVSWYQQTPGQGLQFLFEYFSETQRNKGNFPGRFSGRQFSNSRSEMNVSTLELGDSALYLCASRQATEAFFGQGTRLTVV.

The chain employs TRBV5-1 and TRBJ2-7; D remains ambiguous. CDR3 size: 14 residues. Germline V gives CDR1 SGHRS, CDR2 YFSETQ. Trimming cost V 7 bases and J 5 bases, with 19 bases left between them. In DNA form, the CDR3 reads TGCGCCAGCTCGTTTGCTGTTACGGTTAACGAGCAGTACTTC. Amino acids: CASSFAVTVNEQYF. Full variable domain (rest looked up from reference TRBV5-1 and TRBJ2-7): KAGVTQTPRYLIKTRGQQVTLSCSPISGHRSVSWYQQTPGQGLQFLFEYFSETQRNKGNFPGRFSGRQFSNSRSEMNVSTLELGDSALYLCASSFAVTVNEQYFGPGTRLTVT.

CDR3 bases: TGTGCCAGCAAGGAGCGCAGTACGCAGTATTTT. This encodes CASKERSTQYF. The J gene is TRBJ2-3, the V gene TRBV28; D is undetermined. Trimming took 7 bases from V and 8 from J, leaving 10 bases between them. Germline V gene sequence: CDR1 MDHEN, CDR2 SYDVKM. The CDR3 spans 11 residues.

The chain joins TRBV25-1 to TRBJ2-2; D perhaps matches TRBD2 (5 bases). The V gene's germline CDR1 is MGHDK and CDR2 SYGVNS. V lost 4 bases, J lost 7 bases, and 13 bases lay in between. This CDR3 has 14 residues. CDR3 nucleotide sequence: TGTGCCAGCAGTGGGGCCAGAGGAGGCGGGGAGCTGTTTTTT. This codes for CASSGARGGGELFF.

The chain joins TRBV28 to TRBJ2-2, with D maybe TRBD1 (6 bases). CDR3 size: 15 residues. Deletions cut 6 bases from V and 2 bases from J, with 13 bases between. Germline assignment: CDR1 MDHEN and CDR2 SYDVKM. The chain's CDR3 is CASSTGQINTGELFF. The CDR3 nucleotides read TGTGCCAGCAGCACCGGACAGATTAACACCGGGGAGCTGTTTTTT.

The chain couples TRBV6-4 to TRBJ2-1; TRBD1 matches 9 bases. After removal of 6 bases from V and 7 bases from J, the junction contained 13 bases not matched to a gene. The CDR3 is 16 amino acids. Germline CDR1 MRHNA, CDR2 SNTAGT. CDR3 in amino acids: CASSAKQGALTNEQFF. The CDR3 coding sequence is TGTGCCAGCAGCGCGAAACAGGGGGCGCTGACGAATGAGCAGTTCTTC.